The 3 T cell receptor beta chains below come from one sample, sequenced in a study of beta chain features in type 1 diabetes. Expressed TCRB transcripts were sequenced because the entire RNA isolate underwent reverse transcription. Sequenced by immunoSEQ multiplex PCR; TCRdb stores in-frame clones only, minus some. The sample includes around 400,000 clones, approximately 15% of them seen just once. Sequencing was performed on naive CD4+ T cells from blood. The receptors shown here come from a woman between 18 and 30 years old in good health.

V and J are TRBV15 and TRBJ2-1; 13 positions match TRBD2. J lost 2 bases, V lost 0 bases, and 10 bases had no gene match. The CDR3 spans 20 residues. Germline CDR1 reads LNHNV; CDR2 reads YYDKDF (reference sequence). The CDR3 sequence is CATSRDFWTSGRRAYNEQFF. The DNA of the CDR3 is TGTGCCACCAGCAGAGACTTTTGGACTAGCGGGAGAAGGGCCTACAATGAGCAGTTCTTC.

This clone appeared a few times. This specimen includes other DNA sequences encoding the same CDR3. The rearrangement uses TRBV7-2 and TRBJ2-5, with 7 bases that match TRBD2. V shed 0 bases and J 5 bases; nucleotides not matched to a gene: 6. This CDR3 region has 15 residues. Germline V gives CDR1 SGHTA, CDR2 FQGNSA. The CDR3 bases are TGTGCCAGCAGCTTAGCAGGCGGGAGAGGGGAGACCCAGTACTTC. Its protein product is CASSLAGGRGETQYF.

The chain joins TRBV9 to TRBJ1-2, with a weak D call TRBD1 (5 bases). CDR1 is SGDLS, CDR2 YYNGEE, per germline. This CDR3 region has 14 residues. The V and J ends lost 0 bases and 7 bases respectively, with 13 bases between them. This CDR3 is CASSVDGAGPGYTF. DNA for the CDR3: TGTGCCAGCAGCGTAGATGGAGCAGGGCCTGGCTACACCTTC.